The 6 T cell receptor beta chains below come from one sample, sequenced in a study of cytomegalovirus exposure and HLA in healthy donors. The study ran its PCR with 60 Vbeta and 13 Jbeta primers. Here immunoSEQ multiplex PCR was the method, and the copy in TCRdb shows in-frame clones only, minus some. This table has about 110,000 clones, approximately 80% appearing once. The specimen was PBMCs. Receptors originate from a male donor in good health and CMV-seronegative.

The chain couples TRBV5-1 to TRBJ2-3, with 8 nucleotides matching TRBD1. Trimming cost V 4 bases and J 2 bases; bases outside gene matches: 9. The germline V gene has CDR1 SGHRS and CDR2 YFSETQ. The CDR3 is 16 residues long. The CDR3 DNA sequence: TGCGCCAGCAGCCCACGGACAGGGCTTAACACAGATACGCAGTATTTT. Its translation is CASSPRTGLNTDTQYF.

The chain is built from TRBV10-3 and TRBJ2-1, with 9 bases aligning to TRBD1. J was trimmed by 5 bases and V by 11 bases; bases with no gene match: 7. Germline-derived CDR1 and CDR2 are ENHRY and SYGVKD. CDR3 length equals 13 residues. CDR3 loop: CAAGQGPNNEQFF. CDR3 nucleotides: TGTGCCGCGGGACAGGGACCCAACAATGAGCAGTTCTTC.

This chain links TRBV29-1 with TRBJ1-1; 9 bases match TRBD1. Germline loops: CDR1 SQVTM, CDR2 ANQGSEA. This CDR3 contains 13 residues. The ends lost 6 bases at V and 0 bases at J; junction bases unmatched: 2. The CDR3 nucleotides are TGCAGCGTCCGGACAGGGGTGAACACTGAAGCTTTCTTT. Translated, it gives CSVRTGVNTEAFF.

The chain carries TRBV28 and TRBJ1-2; D is possibly TRBD1 (6 bases). V was shortened by 1 base and J by 7 bases, with 13 bases between the two germline ends. This CDR3 contains 14 residues. CDR1 and CDR2 from the germline V gene are MDHEN and SYDVKM. The DNA for the CDR3 is TGTGCCAGCAGTTTATCTGTGACAGGACGTGGCTACACCTTC. Translated, it gives CASSLSVTGRGYTF.

The chain uses TRBV6-6 and TRBJ1-4; D remains unclear. Trimming stripped 7 bases from V and 5 bases from J, with 8 bases between. This CDR3 region has 12 residues. Germline loops: CDR1 MNHNY, CDR2 SVGAGI (reference sequence). CDR3 DNA sequence: TGTGCCAGCAAACAGAAGAATGAAAAACTGTTTTTT. It translates to CASKQKNEKLFF.

V usage is TRBV30 and J usage is TRBJ2-5; D is unclear. The end of the DNA aligns better with TRBJ2-7, so the J call may be wrong. This CDR3 has 14 residues. Germline V CDR1 and CDR2: GTSNPN, SVGIG (reference sequence). In DNA, the CDR3 is TGTGCCTGGAACCGCGGCTCCTCCCCCTACGAGCAGTACTTC. It encodes CAWNRGSSPYEQYF.